Sequencing of this T cell receptor (beta chain) was carried out in a study of T cell repertoires in ileal Crohn's disease (dated by TCRdb to 2018 to 2020). Regarding the research as a whole: At the time of surgery, around a third of patients were active smokers, and the median duration of disease was roughly 8.3 years. The study was conducted in parallel with a multicentre cohort that was designed to identify predictors of early endoscopic recurrence following ileocolonic resection. Surgery was performed for a complication in all patients, with stricturing disease in roughly 61% and penetrating disease in roughly 40%. Roughly half of the patients were given postoperative therapy, with ten to twelve receiving thiopurines and under 20 receiving anti-TNF agents. A total of around 150 mucosal samples from 57 patients were sequenced, with samples obtained at several locations on the surgical specimen and at postoperative endoscopy. TCR repertoire analysis was performed in around 61 Crohn's disease patients drawn from a prospective multicentre cohort. A Rutgeerts score higher than i0 was the definition used for endoscopic postoperative recurrence.

CDR1 and CDR2 (SEHNR, FQNEAQ) derive from the germline V gene (reference sequence). There are 15 amino acids in the CDR3, from cysteine to phenylalanine inclusive. The kept DNA is CDR3 alone, 45 bases in frame from the first base. V is clipped by 1 base and J by 4 bases, and the sequence between their germline boundaries is 8 bases long. Adults with ileal or ileocolonic Crohn's disease and an indication for ileocolonic resection were eligible for inclusion. Before DNA extraction, whole ileal mucosal biopsies were kept frozen at -80 degrees C. Genomic DNA was extracted from frozen whole biopsies with a TRizol-based method and quantified on a NanoDrop 2000 spectrophotometer. Broad study findings and their caveats: Endoscopic recurrence was linked to a higher percentage of high-frequency clones at surgery, and recurrence occurred in every patient whose clonality exceeded 26.8% (18/57). Mucosal CD4 and CD8 T cells were sorted and sequenced only in a subgroup of patients, the size of which was not stated. Patients who were active smokers at surgery had a significantly higher proportion of clonal expansions than non-smokers (around 25% vs 18%, p=0.02). More high-frequency clones were carried by sorted CD8 T cells than by CD4 T cells, suggesting that mucosal expansions were mainly CD8.

As concerns this clone: The clone's antigen remains unknown. Base qualities are not provided; no much larger clone lies one nucleotide away.

Around 460 nanograms of biopsy DNA per sample were submitted for commercial TCRB immunosequencing. Adaptive Biotechnology amplified CDR3 regions from genomic DNA with a two-step multiplex PCR that controlled for amplification bias. The first PCR used primers for every V and J gene segment; the second PCR added barcodes and Illumina adapters. CDR3 libraries were sequenced using an Illumina instrument. The study's processing was this. Analysis combined the vendor-provided pipelines with custom analysis of raw data in R/Bioconductor under R version 3.3.0. Clonality, ranging from 0 to 1, was calculated as the inverse of the normalised Shannon entropy of all productive clones. High-frequency clones were defined as the share of the repertoire taken up by the top 100 clones, keeping only clones that passed a 95% confidence test. The Simpson index measured repertoire diversity, and the Morisita-Horn index measured overlap between samples. The table was pulled from immuneACCESS by TCRdb, which kept in-frame rearrangements only. Such tables lose some clones; where checked, under half of the loss comes from unresolved V genes, and the rest has no known cause. That table is the source of V, J and clone size, and D and trimming were worked out from the DNA. Recorded for this sample are 15,000 or so clones; 80% to 90% of them occurred a single time. Around 6% of the sample is held by the ten biggest clonotypes.

The chain employs TRBV7-9 and TRBJ1-6, and perhaps TRBD1 as D gene, on 5 matching bases. This clonotype originated in an adult with Crohn's disease. The specimen was ileal tissue. The CDR3 protein: CASSLGDSYNSPLHF. The DNA sequence follows: TGTGCCAGCAGCTTAGGGGACTCTTATAATTCACCCCTCCACTTT.